The 11 T cell receptor beta chains given below trace back to one sample, sequenced in a study of cytomegalovirus exposure and HLA in healthy donors. Primers included in the PCR were 60 Vbeta and 13 Jbeta primers. Sequenced by immunoSEQ multiplex PCR; TCRdb stores in-frame clones only, minus some. The sample has approximately 150,000 clones, roughly 81% seen once. The sample consisted of PBMCs. Receptors originate from a girl under 18 in good health and CMV-seropositive.

The gene calls are TRBV5-1 and TRBJ2-5; D unclear. The germline V gene encodes CDR1 SGHRS and CDR2 YFSETQ. The CDR3 has 15 residues. V lost 4 bases, J lost 3 bases, and 16 bases lay in between. CDR3: CASSLISPHKETQYF. CDR3 nucleotide sequence: TGCGCCAGCAGCCTCATTAGCCCCCACAAAGAGACCCAGTACTTC.

The chain employs TRBV29-1 and TRBJ1-1; TRBD1 aligns across 9 bases. The ends lost 4 bases at V and 2 bases at J; junction bases unmatched: 26. Germline CDR1 SQVTM, CDR2 ANQGSEA. CDR3 length: 21 residues. The CDR3 here is CSVVVWRMDTGTGPTNTEAFF. The CDR3 DNA sequence: TGCAGCGTTGTGGTCTGGAGGATGGATACCGGGACAGGGCCTACAAACACTGAAGCTTTCTTT.

The genes are TRBV19 and TRBJ2-7, with D perhaps TRBD2 (6 bases). Germline values: CDR1 LNHDA, CDR2 SQIVND (reference sequence). Trimming removed 4 bases at V and 0 bases at J, with 10 bases between. CDR3 size: 14 residues. The CDR3 reads CASSSGTGSYEQYF. Written as DNA, the CDR3 is TGTGCCAGTAGTAGCGGGACTGGCTCCTACGAGCAGTACTTC. Full variable domain (missing parts from reference TRBV19 and TRBJ2-7): DGGITQSPKYLFRKEGQNVTLSCEQNLNHDAMYWYRQDPGQGLRLIYYSQIVNDFQKGDIAEGYSVSREKKESFPLTVTSAQKNPTAFYLCASSSGTGSYEQYFGPGTRLTVT.

A single count supports this clone. The chain employs TRBV14 and TRBJ1-2, with D unclear. Between the trimmed V and J ends, which lost 2 bases and 4 bases, there was a span of 8 bases. CDR1 and CDR2 (germline): SGHDN, FVKESK. The length of the CDR3 is 13 residues. CDR3 loop: CASSQQTFYGYTF. The CDR3 bases are TGTGCCAGCAGCCAACAGACATTCTATGGCTACACCTTC.

The chain carries TRBV5-1 and TRBJ1-1, with D tentatively TRBD1 (6 bases). V dropped 4 bases and J dropped 4 bases, with 11 bases sitting between them. Germline CDR1 is SGHRS and CDR2 is YFSETQ. The CDR3 runs to 13 residues. Written as DNA, the CDR3 is TGCGCCAGCAGCGTTAACAGGGCCACTGAAGCTTTCTTT. This gives the protein CASSVNRATEAFF.

In its sample, this clone was seen once. This CDR3 is CASSPHTGGELFF. CDR3 in DNA: TGTGCCAGCAGCCCTCACACGGGCGGGGAGCTGTTTTTT. The V and J genes are TRBV6-4 and TRBJ2-2; no clear D. Germline V gene sequence: CDR1 MRHNA, CDR2 SNTAGT. The CDR3 covers 13 residues. Trimming took 6 bases from V and 7 from J, leaving 12 bases between them.

The chain uses TRBV29-1 and TRBJ1-2; 8 bases line up with TRBD1. The junction had 9 bases not matched to a gene; V was cut back by 5 bases and J by 4 bases. The CDR3 runs to 14 residues. Germline V CDR1 and CDR2: SQVTM, ANQGSEA. For the CDR3, the DNA is TGCAGCGTTCTCGACCAGGGGGCAAGCTATGGCTACACCTTC. As protein: CSVLDQGASYGYTF.

The chain employs TRBV4-1 and TRBJ1-3; D possibly corresponds to TRBD1 (5 bases). Trimming removed 4 bases from V and 0 bases from J, with 10 bases in between. Germline loops: CDR1 MGHRA, CDR2 YSYEKL. The CDR3 extends over 15 amino acids. CDR3 nucleotide sequence: TGCGCCAGCAGCCCCTCCGGGGGCTCTGGAAACACCATATATTTT. Translating it yields CASSPSGGSGNTIYF.

The rearrangement joins TRBV5-1 to TRBJ2-2; the D is unclear. Germline V gene sequence: CDR1 SGHRS, CDR2 YFSETQ. V lost 1 base to trimming and J lost 9 bases, with 13 bases between them. The CDR3 runs 14 residues. The CDR3 DNA follows: TGCGCCAGCAGCTTGACGCGCGGTATCCGGGAGCTGTTTTTT. This gives the protein CASSLTRGIRELFF.

The chain recombines TRBV7-9 with TRBJ2-3, with TRBD2 matching 7 bases. Germline V gives CDR1 SEHNR, CDR2 FQNEAQ (reference sequence). The CDR3 totals 14 residues. Losses at the gene ends were 5 bases for V and 5 bases for J; bases not matched to a gene: 7. CDR3 in DNA: TGTGCCAGCAGCGCTTTACGGGGGGAAGATACGCAGTATTTT. Translated, it gives CASSALRGEDTQYF.

CDR3 DNA sequence: TGCGCCAGCAGCCCCTCCGGGGGGAGCTCCTTCGGAGGCTACACCTTC. Translated: CASSPSGGSSFGGYTF. The chain has TRBV4-1 and TRBJ1-2, with TRBD1 as a possible D gene (5 bases). Per germline, CDR1 MGHRA and CDR2 YSYEKL. With 4 bases removed from V and 8 bases from J, the gap between germline ends came to 23 bases. This CDR3 has 16 residues.